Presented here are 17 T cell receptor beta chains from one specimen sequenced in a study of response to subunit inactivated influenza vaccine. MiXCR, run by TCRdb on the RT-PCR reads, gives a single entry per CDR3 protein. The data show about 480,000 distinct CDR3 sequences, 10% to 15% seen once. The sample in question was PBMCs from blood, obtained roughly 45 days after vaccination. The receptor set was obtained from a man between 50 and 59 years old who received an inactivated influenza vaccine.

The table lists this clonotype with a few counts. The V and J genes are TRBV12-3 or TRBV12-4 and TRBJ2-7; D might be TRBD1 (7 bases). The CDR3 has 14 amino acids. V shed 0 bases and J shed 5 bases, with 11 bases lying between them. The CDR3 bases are TGTGCCAGCAGTTTAGCGGCAGGGGGGAACGAGCAGTACTTC. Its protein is CASSLAAGGNEQYF.

The CDR3 here is CASSQDGASGGSSTDTQYF. The CDR3 DNA reads TGCGCCAGCAGCCAAGATGGGGCTAGCGGGGGGAGTAGCACAGATACGCAGTATTTT. The chain carries TRBV4-3 and TRBJ2-3, with TRBD2 identical over 11 bases. CDR3 length: 19 amino acids. The germline V gene has CDR1 LGHNA and CDR2 YSLEER. The ends lost 0 bases at V and 0 bases at J; junction bases unmatched: 8.

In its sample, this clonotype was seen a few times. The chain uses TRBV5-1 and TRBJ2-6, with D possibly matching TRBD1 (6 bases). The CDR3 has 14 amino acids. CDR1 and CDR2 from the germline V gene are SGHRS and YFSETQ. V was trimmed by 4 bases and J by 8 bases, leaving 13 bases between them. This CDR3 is CASSGPDRPNVLTF. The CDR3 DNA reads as TGCGCCAGCAGCGGCCCCGACAGGCCCAACGTCCTGACTTTC.

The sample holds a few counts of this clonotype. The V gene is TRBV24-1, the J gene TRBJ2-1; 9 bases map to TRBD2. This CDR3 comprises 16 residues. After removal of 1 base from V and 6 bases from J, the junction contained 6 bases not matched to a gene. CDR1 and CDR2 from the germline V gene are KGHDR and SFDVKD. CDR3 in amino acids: CATSDFRGRGGNEQFF. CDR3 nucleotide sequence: TGTGCCACCAGTGATTTCCGGGGGCGGGGGGGCAATGAGCAGTTCTTC.

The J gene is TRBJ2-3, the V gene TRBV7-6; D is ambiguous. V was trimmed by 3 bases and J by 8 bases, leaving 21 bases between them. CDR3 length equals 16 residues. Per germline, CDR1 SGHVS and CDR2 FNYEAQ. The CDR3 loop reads CASSLATSTNAATQYF. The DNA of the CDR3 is TGTGCCAGCAGCTTGGCAACGTCAACCAACGCCGCTACGCAGTATTTT.

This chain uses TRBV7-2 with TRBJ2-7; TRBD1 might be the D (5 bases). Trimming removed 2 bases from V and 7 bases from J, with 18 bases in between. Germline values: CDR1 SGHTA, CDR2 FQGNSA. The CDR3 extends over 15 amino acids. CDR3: CASSLLRVGAGEQYF. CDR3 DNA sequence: TGTGCCAGCAGCTTATTACGTGTAGGGGCAGGGGAGCAGTACTTC. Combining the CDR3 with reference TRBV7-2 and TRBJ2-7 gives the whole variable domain GAGVSQSPSNKVTEKGKDVELRCDPISGHTALYWYRQSLGQGLEFLIYFQGNSAPDKSGLPSDRFSAERTGGSVSTLTIQRTQQEDSAVYLCASSLLRVGAGEQYFGPGTRLTVT.

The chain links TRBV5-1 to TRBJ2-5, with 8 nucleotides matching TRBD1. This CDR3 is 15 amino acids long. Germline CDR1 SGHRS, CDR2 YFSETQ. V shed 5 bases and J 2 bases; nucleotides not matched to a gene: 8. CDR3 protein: CASRTRTGSQETQYF. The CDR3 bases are TGCGCCAGCAGAACGCGGACAGGGTCTCAAGAGACCCAGTACTTC.

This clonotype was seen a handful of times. The CDR3 sequence is CASRGAGYAKNIQYF. CDR3 nucleotide sequence: TGTGCCAGCAGGGGAGCAGGGTATGCCAAAAACATTCAGTACTTC. This rearrangement joins TRBV6-1 to TRBJ2-4, with D perhaps given as TRBD1 or TRBD2 (5 bases each). Trimming shortened V by 6 bases and J by 1 base, and 13 bases separated the two germline ends. The CDR3 sequence is 15 residues long. Germline V gene data show CDR1 as MNHNS and CDR2 as SASEGT.

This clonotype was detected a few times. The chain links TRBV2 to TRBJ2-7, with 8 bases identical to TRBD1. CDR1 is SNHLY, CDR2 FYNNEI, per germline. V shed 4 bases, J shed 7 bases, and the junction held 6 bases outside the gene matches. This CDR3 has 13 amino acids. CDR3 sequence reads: CASSARTGNEQYF. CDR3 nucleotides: TGTGCCAGCAGTGCACGGACAGGGAATGAGCAGTACTTC.

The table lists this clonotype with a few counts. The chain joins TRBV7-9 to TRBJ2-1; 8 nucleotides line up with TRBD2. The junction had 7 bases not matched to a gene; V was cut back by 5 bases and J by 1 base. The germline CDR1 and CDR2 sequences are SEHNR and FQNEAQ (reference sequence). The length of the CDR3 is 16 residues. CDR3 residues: CASSTAGEGSYNEQFF. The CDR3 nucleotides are TGTGCCAGCAGCACAGCGGGAGAGGGGTCCTACAATGAGCAGTTCTTC.

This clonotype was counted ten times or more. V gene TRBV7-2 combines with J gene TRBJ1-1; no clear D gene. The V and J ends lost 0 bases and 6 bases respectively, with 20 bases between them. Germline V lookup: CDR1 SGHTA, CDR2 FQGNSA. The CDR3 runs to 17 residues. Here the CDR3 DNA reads TGTGCCAGCAGCTTAGCGCAAGGAACGGGGTCGTGGTCTGAAGCTTTCTTT. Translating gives CASSLAQGTGSWSEAFF. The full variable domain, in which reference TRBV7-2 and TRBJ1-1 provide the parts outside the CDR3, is GAGVSQSPSNKVTEKGKDVELRCDPISGHTALYWYRQSLGQGLEFLIYFQGNSAPDKSGLPSDRFSAERTGGSVSTLTIQRTQQEDSAVYLCASSLAQGTGSWSEAFFGQGTRLTVV.

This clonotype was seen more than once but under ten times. CDR3 sequence reads: CASTPRGALNEQFF. As DNA, the CDR3 is TGTGCCAGCACGCCCCGCGGGGCCCTCAATGAGCAGTTCTTC. V and J are TRBV9 and TRBJ2-1, with D possibly being TRBD2 (6 bases). The CDR3 has 14 residues. The germline CDR1 and CDR2 sequences are SGDLS and YYNGEE. V lost 6 bases and J lost 6, with 16 bases in between.

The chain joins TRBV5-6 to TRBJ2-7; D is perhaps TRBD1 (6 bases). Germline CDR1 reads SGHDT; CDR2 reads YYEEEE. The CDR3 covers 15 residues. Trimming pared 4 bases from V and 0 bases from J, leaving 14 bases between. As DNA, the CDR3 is TGTGCCAGCAGCCGACAGGCCCTACCCTCCTACGAGCAGTACTTC. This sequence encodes CASSRQALPSYEQYF. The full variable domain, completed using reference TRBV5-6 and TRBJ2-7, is DAGVTQSPTHLIKTRGQQVTLRCSPKSGHDTVSWYQQALGQGPQFIFQYYEEEERQRGNFPDRFSGHQFPNYSSELNVNALLLGDSALYLCASSRQALPSYEQYFGPGTRLTVT.

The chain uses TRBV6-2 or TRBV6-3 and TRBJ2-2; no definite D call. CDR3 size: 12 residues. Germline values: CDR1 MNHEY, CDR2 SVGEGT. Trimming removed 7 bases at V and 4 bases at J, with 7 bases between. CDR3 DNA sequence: TGTGCCAGCAAACACCCCACCGGGGAGCTGTTTTTT. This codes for CASKHPTGELFF.

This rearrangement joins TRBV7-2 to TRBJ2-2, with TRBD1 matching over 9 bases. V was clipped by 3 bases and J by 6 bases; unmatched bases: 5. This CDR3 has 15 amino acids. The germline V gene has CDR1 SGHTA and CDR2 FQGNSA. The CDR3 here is CASSLGQGSAGELFF. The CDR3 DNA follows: TGTGCCAGCAGCTTGGGACAGGGCTCGGCCGGGGAGCTGTTTTTT. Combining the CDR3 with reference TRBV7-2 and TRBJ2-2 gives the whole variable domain GAGVSQSPSNKVTEKGKDVELRCDPISGHTALYWYRQSLGQGLEFLIYFQGNSAPDKSGLPSDRFSAERTGGSVSTLTIQRTQQEDSAVYLCASSLGQGSAGELFFGEGSRLTVL.

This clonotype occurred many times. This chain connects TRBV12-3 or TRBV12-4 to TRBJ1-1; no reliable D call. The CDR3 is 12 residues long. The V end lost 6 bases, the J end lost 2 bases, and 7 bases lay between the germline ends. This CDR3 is CASRRSNTEAFF. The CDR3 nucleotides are TGTGCCAGCAGAAGGTCCAACACTGAAGCTTTCTTT.

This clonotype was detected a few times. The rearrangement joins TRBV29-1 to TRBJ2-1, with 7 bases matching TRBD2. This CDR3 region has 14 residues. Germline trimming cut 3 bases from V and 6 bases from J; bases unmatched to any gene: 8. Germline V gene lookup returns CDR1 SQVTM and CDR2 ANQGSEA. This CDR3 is CSVEGGMIGNEQFF. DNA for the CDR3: TGCAGCGTTGAGGGGGGGATGATCGGCAATGAGCAGTTCTTC.